This is a list of T cell receptor beta chains from one sample in a study of shared clonotypes between healthy human individuals. Repertoires were generated with immunoSEQ multiplex PCR, while TCRdb's copy carries only in-frame clones and drops some. The table records about 2,100,000 clones, 85% to 95% of them present only once. The specimen was naive CD8+ T cells from PBMCs. These receptors all stem from a man aged 18 to 30 in good health. Some clones in this sample may be carry-over from other donors' samples. Each CDR3 is given with its conserved first and last residue. A D gene is named only where the DNA matches it firmly. Only part of the rows carry a size: once, few, many, or a class if the clone is expanded.

>.|TRBJ1-1|.|TRBV7-3
CASSLRPNMNTEAFF
TGTGCCAGCAGCTTAAGACCTAACATGAACACTGAAGCTTTCTTT
>.|TRBJ2-3|.|TRBV7-2
CASSLRPRGGDTQYF
TGTGCCAGCAGCTTACGTCCCCGAGGCGGGGATACGCAGTATTTT
>.|TRBJ2-1|.|TRBV7-8
CASSLGPGIDEQFF
TGTGCCAGCAGCTTAGGGCCCGGGATCGATGAGCAGTTCTTC
>.|TRBJ2-1|TRBD1|TRBV2
CASSYGQGRFYEQFF
TGTGCCAGCAGTTATGGACAGGGACGGTTCTATGAGCAGTTCTTC
>.|TRBJ2-7|.|TRBV18
CASSPRRDSSSYEQYF
TGTGCCAGCTCACCACGGCGGGACTCGAGCTCCTACGAGCAGTACTTC
>.|TRBJ1-1|.|TRBV28
CATGDGTEAFF
TGTGCCACCGGGGATGGGACTGAAGCTTTCTTT
>.|TRBJ2-7|TRBD2|TRBV7-9
CASTTSGRYAAYEQYF
TGTGCCAGCACCACTAGCGGGAGGTATGCCGCCTACGAGCAGTACTTC
>.|TRBJ1-1|.|TRBV27
CASSWGFNTEAFF
TGTGCCAGCAGCTGGGGTTTTAACACTGAAGCTTTCTTT
>.|TRBJ2-7|TRBD2|TRBV27
CASSSGGQISYEQYF
TGTGCCAGCAGTTCGGGAGGCCAGATCTCCTACGAGCAGTACTTC
>.|TRBJ2-7|.|TRBV6-1
CASSLTGPYEQYF
TGTGCCAGCAGCCTGACAGGCCCTTACGAGCAGTACTTC
>.|TRBJ2-1|TRBD2|TRBV29-1
CSVVLREGWNEQFF
TGCAGCGTTGTCCTCCGGGAGGGTTGGAATGAGCAGTTCTTC
>.|TRBJ2-7|.|TRBV7-9
CASSLGSLEQYF
TGTGCCAGCAGCTTAGGGTCCCTCGAGCAGTACTTC
>once|TRBJ2-7|TRBD2|TRBV7-2
CASSSGLAGEAYEQYF
TGTGCCAGCAGCTCCGGACTAGCGGGAGAGGCCTACGAGCAGTACTTC
>.|TRBJ1-4|.|TRBV7-9
CASSSPGEATNEKLFF
TGTGCCAGCAGCTCACCCGGGGAAGCAACTAATGAAAAACTGTTTTTT
>once|TRBJ1-4|.|TRBV7-9
CASSSQGDGNEKLFF
TGTGCCAGCAGCTCCCAAGGGGACGGAAATGAAAAACTGTTTTTT
>.|TRBJ2-7|.|TRBV18
CASSLERGGYEQYF
TGTGCCAGCTCACTCGAGAGGGGGGGCTACGAGCAGTACTTC
>.|TRBJ2-3|.|TRBV4-2
CASSQLLSGDTQYF
TGTGCCAGCAGCCAATTACTTTCCGGAGATACGCAGTATTTT
>once|TRBJ2-2|TRBD1|TRBV6-1
CASPTGAGAGGELFF
TGTGCCAGTCCTACAGGGGCCGGGGCCGGCGGGGAGCTGTTTTTT
>.|TRBJ1-2|TRBD1|TRBV13
CASSSRTGRGYTF
TGTGCCAGCAGCTCCAGGACAGGGAGGGGCTACACCTTC
>once|TRBJ2-7|TRBD1|TRBV9
CASSPGQVAYEQYF
TGTGCCAGCAGCCCAGGACAGGTTGCCTACGAGCAGTACTTC
>few|TRBJ1-2|.|TRBV7-9
CASDTNILYGYTF
TGTGCCAGCGACACAAATATCCTATATGGCTACACCTTC
>.|TRBJ1-4|.|TRBV6-5
CASRPTGLDEKLFF
TGTGCCAGCAGGCCGACAGGTTTGGATGAAAAACTGTTTTTT
>.|TRBJ2-5|.|TRBV13
CASSSSPTRGQETQYF
TGTGCCAGCAGCTCTAGTCCAACTAGGGGCCAAGAGACCCAGTACTTC
>.|TRBJ2-1|.|TRBV6-5
CASSSSNSYNEQFF
TGTGCCAGCAGCAGCAGTAACTCCTACAATGAGCAGTTCTTC
>.|TRBJ1-5|.|TRBV19
CASSIAIIGAPTQPQHF
TGTGCCAGTAGTATAGCGATTATCGGGGCCCCAACCCAGCCCCAGCATTTT
>.|TRBJ2-5|.|TRBV28
CASSLVGAGETQYF
TGTGCCAGCAGTTTAGTTGGGGCGGGAGAGACCCAGTACTTC
>.|TRBJ1-2|TRBD1|TRBV29-1
CSVGVDRGLDGYTF
TGCAGCGTTGGGGTGGACAGGGGGCTCGATGGCTACACCTTC
>.|TRBJ2-2|TRBD2|TRBV10-3
CATVGELAGHTGELFF
TGTGCCACCGTAGGGGAACTAGCGGGCCACACCGGGGAGCTGTTTTTT
>.|TRBJ2-3|TRBD1|TRBV23-1
CASSHWGQGITDTQYF
TGCGCCAGCAGTCATTGGGGACAGGGGATAACAGATACGCAGTATTTT
>.|TRBJ2-7|.|TRBV7-8
CASSSALSPDYEQYF
TGTGCCAGCAGCTCAGCGTTGTCCCCGGACTACGAGCAGTACTTC
>.|TRBJ1-2|.|TRBV6-1
CASSEAIQGNYGYTF
TGTGCCAGCAGTGAAGCGATCCAGGGAAACTATGGCTACACCTTC
>.|TRBJ2-2|TRBD1|TRBV4-3
CASSFYLELGQENTGELFF
TGCGCCAGCAGCTTTTACCTTGAGTTGGGACAGGAGAACACCGGGGAGCTGTTTTTT
>.|TRBJ1-4|.|TRBV7-8
CASSLARLGWGEKLFF
TGTGCCAGCAGCTTAGCGCGGTTAGGGTGGGGAGAAAAACTGTTTTTT
>.|TRBJ2-2|.|TRBV4-3
CASSLQANTGELFF
TGCGCCAGCAGCCTCCAGGCAAACACCGGGGAGCTGTTTTTT
>.|TRBJ2-7|TRBD2|TRBV11-2
CASSYVLAGAEQYF
TGTGCCAGCAGCTATGTTCTAGCGGGAGCCGAGCAGTACTTC
>once|TRBJ2-5|.|TRBV5-6
CASSFGDAIWTQYF
TGTGCCAGCAGCTTCGGGGACGCAATTTGGACCCAGTACTTC
>once|TRBJ2-6|TRBD1|TRBV28
CASSHSRLTGGDSRSGANVLTF
TGTGCCAGCAGCCACTCACGCCTAACAGGGGGCGATTCCCGCTCTGGGGCCAACGTCCTGACTTTC